This is a list of T cell receptor beta chains from one sample in a study of early T cells in non-severe SARS-CoV-2 infection. MiXCR was run by TCRdb on the 5' RACE reads, yielding one entry per CDR3 protein. The data hold 80,000 or so distinct CDR3 sequences, with approximately 12% observed a single time. What was sequenced was whole blood. The receptors here all came from an adult who was a healthcare worker with PCR-confirmed SARS-CoV-2 infection or an uninfected control (not recorded which). CDR3s include the opening cysteine and the closing phenylalanine or tryptophan. The order of the fields is D gene, V gene, clone size, J gene, CDR3 DNA, CDR3 protein. D genes are given only for firm matches. Clone size is given for some rows only: seen once, a few or many times, or a class if the clone is expanded.

NA	TRBV11-2	NA	TRBJ2-5	TGTGCCAGCCGCAGGGGTCCGCCGGAGGCCCAGTACTTC	CASRRGPPEAQYF
NA	TRBV7-9	many	TRBJ2-3	TGTGCCAGCAGCTTAGACCTTCGCACAGATACGCAGTATTTT	CASSLDLRTDTQYF
TRBD1	TRBV28	NA	TRBJ2-2	TGTGCCAGCAGCTTAGGGGGCGCGACCACCGGGGAGCTGTTTTTT	CASSLGGATTGELFF
TRBD1	TRBV11-2	NA	TRBJ2-1	TGTGCCAGCAGCCTGGGACAGGGAATCAATGAGCAGTTCTTC	CASSLGQGINEQFF
NA	TRBV2	NA	TRBJ1-2	TGTGCCAGCAGTGAAACTAGGGCAACCTCCACCTATGGCTACACCTTC	CASSETRATSTYGYTF
TRBD2	TRBV2	NA	TRBJ2-7	TGTGCCAGCAGGCGACTAGCGGGAGACTACGAGCAGTACTTC	CASRRLAGDYEQYF
TRBD2	TRBV5-1	few	TRBJ2-1	TGCGCCAGCAGCTTGGCTAGCGGGAGATCCAATGAGCAGTTCTTC	CASSLASGRSNEQFF
NA	TRBV5-5	few	TRBJ1-2	TGTGCCAGCAGAATGTGGCAGGACTATGGCTACACCTTC	CASRMWQDYGYTF
NA	TRBV19	few	TRBJ2-1	TGTGCCAGTAGTATCGTGCAGGGGACACCCTACAATGAGCAGTTCTTC	CASSIVQGTPYNEQFF
NA	TRBV20-1	few	TRBJ1-2	TGCAGTACCCAAACGGACTATGGCTACACCTTC	CSTQTDYGYTF
NA	TRBV20-1	few	TRBJ1-1	TGCAGTGCGAGTAGGAGCACGGTCACTGAAGCTTTCTTT	CSASRSTVTEAFF
TRBD2	TRBV20-1	few	TRBJ2-2	TGCAGTGCTTCGACTAGCGGGAGGGCCCACGGGGAGCTGTTTTTT	CSASTSGRAHGELFF
NA	TRBV29-1	NA	TRBJ2-2	TGCAGCGTTGAAGGCCGGCCCGACACCGGGGAGCTGTTTTTT	CSVEGRPDTGELFF
NA	TRBV28	many	TRBJ1-1	TGTGCCAGCAGTTTACTCACCCAGGGGAGAGAAGCTTTCTTT	CASSLLTQGREAFF
TRBD2	TRBV12-3/TRBV12-4	few	TRBJ2-5	TGTGCCAGCAGTCCCGGACTAGGCGGAGAGACCCAGTACTTC	CASSPGLGGETQYF
NA	TRBV5-1	NA	TRBJ2-7	TGCGCCAGCAGCGCCAGCGGTCCCTACGAGCAGTACTTC	CASSASGPYEQYF
TRBD2	TRBV29-1	NA	TRBJ2-5	TGCAGCGTTGAACGAAGGACTAGCGGGCTAGGGGCCCAGTACTTC	CSVERRTSGLGAQYF
TRBD2	TRBV7-9	NA	TRBJ2-7	TGTGCCAGCAGCCGACTAGCGGGAGGCTACGAGCAGTACTTC	CASSRLAGGYEQYF
NA	TRBV27	few	TRBJ2-7	TGTGCCAGCAGCTCTATGAACTCCTACGAGCAGTACTTC	CASSSMNSYEQYF
NA	TRBV19	many	TRBJ2-4	TGTGCCAGTAGTATCTCCGGGCCTGGCCTAGCCAAAAACATTCAGTACTTC	CASSISGPGLAKNIQYF
TRBD1	TRBV12-3/TRBV12-4	many	TRBJ2-1	TGTGCCAGCAGTCCGTCCGGGACAGGGTCCTACAATGAGCAGTTCTTC	CASSPSGTGSYNEQFF
TRBD2	TRBV6-5	many	TRBJ2-4	TGTGCCAGCAGTTCGGCGACTAGCGGGCCTCTCTGGAGAAAAAACATTCAGTACTTC	CASSSATSGPLWRKNIQYF
NA	TRBV27	many	TRBJ2-1	TGTGCCAGCAGTTTAGCGGGGACCTACGGCGATGAGCAGTTCTTC	CASSLAGTYGDEQFF
NA	TRBV5-1	few	TRBJ1-1	TGCGCCAGCAGCTCCGAAAGGGGCGTCGTGAACACTGAAGCTTTCTTT	CASSSERGVVNTEAFF
NA	TRBV7-2	few	TRBJ2-7	TGTGCCAGCAGCCCACTACAGGGTTACGAGCAGTACTTC	CASSPLQGYEQYF
NA	TRBV29-1	once	TRBJ2-5	TGCAGCGTTGGGCAGGCCCAAGAGACCCAGTACTTC	CSVGQAQETQYF
TRBD1	TRBV11-3	NA	TRBJ2-2	TGTGCCAGCAGCTCCGGGACAGGGTACACCGGGGAGCTGTTTTTT	CASSSGTGYTGELFF
NA	TRBV6-6	many	TRBJ2-7	TGTGCCAGCAGTTACTCCACAGGGGCGGGGTACGAGCAGTACTTC	CASSYSTGAGYEQYF
NA	TRBV29-1	NA	TRBJ2-5	TGCAGCGTTGCGAGGAACAGCAACCTCCAAGAGACCCAGTACTTC	CSVARNSNLQETQYF
NA	TRBV20-1	NA	TRBJ2-5	TGCAGTGCTAGAGATCCCCTAGAAGAGACCCAGTACTTC	CSARDPLEETQYF
NA	TRBV5-4	NA	TRBJ1-2	TGTGCCAGTAACACGGTGAACCGAAACTATGGCTACACCTTC	CASNTVNRNYGYTF
TRBD2	TRBV7-2	many	TRBJ2-1	TGTGCCAGCAGCTTACAGGGGACTAGCAGGAATGAGCAGTTCTTC	CASSLQGTSRNEQFF
NA	TRBV2	many	TRBJ2-3	TGTGCCAGCAGTGAATCACGGGATACGCAGTATTTT	CASSESRDTQYF
NA	TRBV9	many	TRBJ2-7	TGTGCCAGCAGCGTAGAAGGAGGGGGGACGTACGAGCAGTACTTC	CASSVEGGGTYEQYF
TRBD1	TRBV7-8	many	TRBJ2-6	TGTGCCAGCAGCTTGCCGACCGGGACAGGGGTTATCTCTGGGGCCAACGTCCTGACTTTC	CASSLPTGTGVISGANVLTF